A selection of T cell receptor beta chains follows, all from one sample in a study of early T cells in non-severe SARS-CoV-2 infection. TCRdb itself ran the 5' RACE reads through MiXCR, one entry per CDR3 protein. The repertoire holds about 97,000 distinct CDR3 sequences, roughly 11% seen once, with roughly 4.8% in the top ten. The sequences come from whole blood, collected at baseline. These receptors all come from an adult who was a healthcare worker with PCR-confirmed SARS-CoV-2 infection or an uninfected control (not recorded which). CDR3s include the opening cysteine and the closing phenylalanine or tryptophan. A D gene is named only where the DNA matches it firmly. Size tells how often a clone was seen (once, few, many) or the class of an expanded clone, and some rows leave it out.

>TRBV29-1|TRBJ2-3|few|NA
TGCAGCGGGGGAGGGGGAGAGGGCACAGATACGCAGTATTTT
CSGGGGEGTDTQYF
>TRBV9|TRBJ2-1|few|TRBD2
TGTGCCAGCAGCGTAGAAATAGCGGGGATTTCTGAGCAGTTCTTC
CASSVEIAGISEQFF
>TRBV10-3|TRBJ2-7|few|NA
TGTGCCATCAGTGAGTCGTCCGAGCAGTACTTC
CAISESSEQYF
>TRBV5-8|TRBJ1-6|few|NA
TGTGCCAGCAGTCCCCGAATAAAGTCTCGGCGGGGTAATTCACCCCTCCACTTT
CASSPRIKSRRGNSPLHF
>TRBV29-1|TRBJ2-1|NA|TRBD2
TGCAGCGTTGAAGCGGCTAGCGGGGTATACAATGAGCAGTTCTTC
CSVEAASGVYNEQFF
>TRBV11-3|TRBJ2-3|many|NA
TGTGCCAGCAGCCCCCGACGGGGTGCAGATACGCAGTATTTT
CASSPRRGADTQYF
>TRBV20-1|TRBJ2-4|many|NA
TGCAGTGCTAGAGACCCCCGGAGGGCCAAAAACATTCAGTACTTC
CSARDPRRAKNIQYF
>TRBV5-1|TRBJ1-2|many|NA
TGCGCCAGCAGCTTTGACAGGAATGGCTACACCTTC
CASSFDRNGYTF
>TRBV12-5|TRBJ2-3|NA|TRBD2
TGTGCTAGTGGTTTAGGGACTAGCAGGAGTAGCGCAGATACGCAGTATTTT
CASGLGTSRSSADTQYF
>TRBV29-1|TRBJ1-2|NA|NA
TGCAGCGTCGACCGGGTCGAAAGGGATGGCTACACCTTC
CSVDRVERDGYTF
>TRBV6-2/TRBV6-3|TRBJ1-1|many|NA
TGTGCCAGCAGTTACTCGATGATAACTGAAGCTTTCTTT
CASSYSMITEAFF
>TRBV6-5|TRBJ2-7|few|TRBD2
TGTGCCAGCAGTTCGACTAGCGGGAGGTTCCACGAGCAGTACTTC
CASSSTSGRFHEQYF
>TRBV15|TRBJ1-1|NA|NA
TGTGCCACCAGAAGACCTGGGGCGTCGTACGCTGAAGCTTTCTTT
CATRRPGASYAEAFF
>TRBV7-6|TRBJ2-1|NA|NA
TGTGCCAGCAGCGATTTAAGGCGGAACAATGAGCAGTTCTTC
CASSDLRRNNEQFF
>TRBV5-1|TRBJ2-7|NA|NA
TGCGCCAGCAGCCGCTCAGAGGAGCAGTACTTC
CASSRSEEQYF
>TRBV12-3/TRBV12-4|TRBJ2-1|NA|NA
TGTGCCAGCAGTTTAGGGACTCCCAGGGGTGAGCAGTTCTTC
CASSLGTPRGEQFF
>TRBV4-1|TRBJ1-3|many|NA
TGCGCCAGCAGCCAAGTTGGGGACGGAAACACCATATATTTT
CASSQVGDGNTIYF
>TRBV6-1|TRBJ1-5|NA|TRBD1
TGTGCCAGCAGTGAGAACAGGGGGCACCAGCCCCAGCATTTT
CASSENRGHQPQHF
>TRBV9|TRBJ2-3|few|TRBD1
TGTGCCAGCAGCGTAGATATTGGAGGGACAGGGCCTTCCTCGGATACGCAGTATTTT
CASSVDIGGTGPSSDTQYF
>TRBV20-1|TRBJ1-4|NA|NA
TGCAGTGCTAGGGCAGATTCGGCAGGAGGGGGAAAACTGTTTTTT
CSARADSAGGGKLFF
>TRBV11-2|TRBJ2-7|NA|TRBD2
TGTGCCAGCAGTTATACTAGCGGCTACGAGCAGTACTTC
CASSYTSGYEQYF
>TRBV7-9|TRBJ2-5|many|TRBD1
TGTGCCAGCAGCGAACCGGGACAGGGGGCCGGAGAGACCCAGTACTTC
CASSEPGQGAGETQYF
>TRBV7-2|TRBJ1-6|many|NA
TGTGCCAGCAGCTCCGATTATTCACCCCTCCACTTT
CASSSDYSPLHF
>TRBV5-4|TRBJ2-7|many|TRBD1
TGTGCCAGCAGCTGGGTCGACAGGGAGTCGCCCGAGCAGTACTTC
CASSWVDRESPEQYF
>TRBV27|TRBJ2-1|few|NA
TGTGCCAGCAGTTTATGGGCCGCCTCCTACAATGAGCAGTTCTTC
CASSLWAASYNEQFF
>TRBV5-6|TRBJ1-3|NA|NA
TGTGCCAGCGGCCCGACATTCTCTGGAAACACCATATATTTT
CASGPTFSGNTIYF
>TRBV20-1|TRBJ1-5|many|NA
TGCAGTGCTAGAGATGATTGGAGGGGTAACCAGCCCCAGCATTTT
CSARDDWRGNQPQHF
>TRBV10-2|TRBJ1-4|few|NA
TGCGCCAGCAGTGAACAGGTCGCAACTAATGAAAAACTGTTTTTT
CASSEQVATNEKLFF
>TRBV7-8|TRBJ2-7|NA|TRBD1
TGTGCCAGCAGCTTAGGGGCGTCAGGGGGCGGCGAGCAGTACTTC
CASSLGASGGGEQYF
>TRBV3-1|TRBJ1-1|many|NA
TGTGCCAGCAGCCACCCCGGGGTTGAAGCTTTCTTT
CASSHPGVEAFF
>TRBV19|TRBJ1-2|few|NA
TGTGCCAGTACCCACCCCCCCTATGGCTACACCTTC
CASTHPPYGYTF
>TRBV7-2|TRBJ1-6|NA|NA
TGTGCCAGCAGCTTAATAACGCAAGGAAGTTCACCCCTCCACTTT
CASSLITQGSSPLHF
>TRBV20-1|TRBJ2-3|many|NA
TGCAGTGTGGTACGGGGTAGCACAGATACGCAGTATTTT
CSVVRGSTDTQYF
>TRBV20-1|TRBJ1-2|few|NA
TGCAGTGCCGGTGCTAAGAGGAGCTATGGCTACACCTTC
CSAGAKRSYGYTF
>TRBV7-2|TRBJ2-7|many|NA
TGTGCCAGCAGCTTAGTCGGGGTTACCTACGAGCAGTACTTC
CASSLVGVTYEQYF
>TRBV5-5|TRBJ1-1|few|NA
TGTGCCAGCAGCTTCCAACCGGGACACCTCTCAAACACTGAAGCTTTCTTT
CASSFQPGHLSNTEAFF
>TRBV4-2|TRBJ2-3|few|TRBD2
TGTGCCAGCAGCCCGACTAGCGGGAGGAAAGATACGCAGTATTTT
CASSPTSGRKDTQYF
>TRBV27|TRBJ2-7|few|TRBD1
TGTGCCAGCAGAGGAGGACAGGGGCTAGGATACGAGCAGTACTTC
CASRGGQGLGYEQYF
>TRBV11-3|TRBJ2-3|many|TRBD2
TGTGCCAGCAGCCGCAGGGGTAGCGGGGGGGACACAGATACGCAGTATTTT
CASSRRGSGGDTDTQYF
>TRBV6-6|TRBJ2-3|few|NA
TGTGCCAGCAGTTACTTCCAGGGGGGTACAGATACGCAGTATTTT
CASSYFQGGTDTQYF
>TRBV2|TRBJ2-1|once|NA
TGTGCCAGCAGTGAAGACAGATACAATGAGCAGTTCTTC
CASSEDRYNEQFF
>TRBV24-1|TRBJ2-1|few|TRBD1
TGTGCCACCCGCGCCGGGACAGAGAACAATGAGCAGTTCTTC
CATRAGTENNEQFF
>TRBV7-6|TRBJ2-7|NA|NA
TGTGCCAGCAGCTTCGACACCAACTACGAGCAGTACTTC
CASSFDTNYEQYF
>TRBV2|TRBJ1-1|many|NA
TGTGCCAGCGGCCAGGAGGGCACTGAAGCTTTCTTT
CASGQEGTEAFF
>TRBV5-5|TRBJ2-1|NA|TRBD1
TGTGCCAGCAGCGCCGGGACAGGAATATACAATGAGCAGTTCTTC
CASSAGTGIYNEQFF
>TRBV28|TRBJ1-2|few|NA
TGTGCCAGCAGCTTAACGGAGGGGAGGGCCTATGGCTACACCTTC
CASSLTEGRAYGYTF
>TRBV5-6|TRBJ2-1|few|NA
TGTGCCAGCAGCTTGGTTTCCTACTACTCCTACAATGAGCAGTTCTTC
CASSLVSYYSYNEQFF
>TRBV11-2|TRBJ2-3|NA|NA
TGTGCCAGCAGCTTAGGGGGGCGGACTCAAGCAGATACGCAGTATTTT
CASSLGGRTQADTQYF
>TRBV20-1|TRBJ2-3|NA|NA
TGCAGTGCTGCCCGGGCCGCGAGCCCAGATACGCAGTATTTT
CSAARAASPDTQYF
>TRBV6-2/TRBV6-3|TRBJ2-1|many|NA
TGTGCCAGCAGTTACAGAGGGGCACACAATGAGCAGTTCTTC
CASSYRGAHNEQFF
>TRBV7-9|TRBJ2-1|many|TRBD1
TGTGCCAGCAGCTCCACCGGGACAGGGTACAATGAGCAGTTCTTC
CASSSTGTGYNEQFF
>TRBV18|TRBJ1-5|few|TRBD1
TGTGCCAGCTCAATCGGACAGGGTCATCAGCCCCAGCATTTT
CASSIGQGHQPQHF
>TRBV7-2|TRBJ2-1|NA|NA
TGTGCCAGCAGCTTAATGAGTTCCAATGAGCAGTTCTTC
CASSLMSSNEQFF
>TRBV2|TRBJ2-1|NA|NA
TGTGCCAGCGACCCTTTGGCTTCCTACAATGAGCAGTTCTTC
CASDPLASYNEQFF
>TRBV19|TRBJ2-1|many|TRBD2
TGTGCCAGTAGTATGGGACTACCGGGAGGCAATGAGCAGTTCTTC
CASSMGLPGGNEQFF
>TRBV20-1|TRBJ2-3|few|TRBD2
TGCAGTGCTAGTGAGGCTAGCGGGATAGTAGATACGCAGTATTTT
CSASEASGIVDTQYF
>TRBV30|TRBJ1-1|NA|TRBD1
TGTGCCTGCGGGACAGGGTTGAAGACTGAAGCTTTCTTT
CACGTGLKTEAFF
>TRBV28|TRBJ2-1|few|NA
TGTGCCAGCAGTTTTGGGCATGAGCAGTTCTTC
CASSFGHEQFF
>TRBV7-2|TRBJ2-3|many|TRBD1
TGTGCCAGCAGCTTAATGGGACAGGGCACACGGCAGTATTTT
CASSLMGQGTRQYF
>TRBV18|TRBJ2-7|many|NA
TGTGCCAGCTCGGAACTGCGGGGCGAGCAGTACTTC
CASSELRGEQYF